The T cell receptor (beta chain) under discussion was sequenced for a study of blood T cell repertoires in COVID-19. About the study: Sources were T cells, B-cell-depleted T cells, or PBMCs; the material itself was cDNA or gDNA.

This clone was recorded a few times. Trimming stripped 3 bases from V and 1 base from J, with 13 bases between. In germline, CDR1 is MDHEN, CDR2 SYDVKM. The CDR3 covers 16 residues. Libraries were prepared by immunoSEQ multiplex PCR; TCRdb keeps only in-frame clonotypes and omits some of them. The table has some 110,000 clones, around four fifths seen once; the top ten hold 7.9%. Sequencing was carried out using peripheral blood. The chain uses TRBV28 and TRBJ1-5, with D perhaps TRBD1 (5 bases). This TCR derives from a man between 65 and 80 years old with acute or convalescent COVID-19. CDR3 region: CASSFLLQGSNQPQHF. The CDR3 DNA reads as TGTGCCAGCAGTTTCTTGCTCCAGGGAAGCAATCAGCCCCAGCATTTT.